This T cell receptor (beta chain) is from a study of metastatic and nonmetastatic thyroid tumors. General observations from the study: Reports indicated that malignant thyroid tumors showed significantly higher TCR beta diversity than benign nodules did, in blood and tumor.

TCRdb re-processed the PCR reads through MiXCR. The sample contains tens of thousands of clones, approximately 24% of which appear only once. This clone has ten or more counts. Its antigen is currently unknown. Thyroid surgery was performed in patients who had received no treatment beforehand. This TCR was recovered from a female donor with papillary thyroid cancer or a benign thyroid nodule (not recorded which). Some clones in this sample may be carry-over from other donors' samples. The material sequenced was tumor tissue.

The CDR3 nucleotides read TGCGCCAGCCATGCCCAACCTGGGGGCAGCGAGCAGTACTTC. Translated, it gives CASHAQPGGSEQYF. V usage is TRBV5-1 and J usage is TRBJ2-7; D might be TRBD1 (6 bases). The CDR3 extends over 14 amino acids. Germline loops: CDR1 SGHRS, CDR2 YFSETQ. V was shortened by 7 bases and J by 6 bases, with 20 bases between the two germline ends.